This TCR beta chain is drawn from a study of blood T cell repertoires in COVID-19. The overall study: PBMCs, B-cell-depleted T cells, or T cells provided the cDNA or gDNA that made up the material.

This clone was recorded a few times. Assay: immunoSEQ multiplex PCR; the TCRdb copy retains only in-frame clones and omits some. The sample includes 200,000 to 300,000 clones, 88% of them seen just once. The sequence derives from a man in his 60s who had recovered from COVID-19. The sequenced sample was peripheral blood.

Written as DNA, the CDR3 is TGTGCCAGCAGCCAGACCCGGATGACAACTACAGATACGCAGTATTTT. It encodes CASSQTRMTTTDTQYF. J is TRBJ2-3 and V is TRBV16; D is uncertain. The ends were cut back, 3 bases at V and 3 bases at J, with 16 bases in the middle. The CDR3 loop spans 16 amino acids. Looked up from germline, CDR1 is KGHSY and CDR2 is FQNENV.